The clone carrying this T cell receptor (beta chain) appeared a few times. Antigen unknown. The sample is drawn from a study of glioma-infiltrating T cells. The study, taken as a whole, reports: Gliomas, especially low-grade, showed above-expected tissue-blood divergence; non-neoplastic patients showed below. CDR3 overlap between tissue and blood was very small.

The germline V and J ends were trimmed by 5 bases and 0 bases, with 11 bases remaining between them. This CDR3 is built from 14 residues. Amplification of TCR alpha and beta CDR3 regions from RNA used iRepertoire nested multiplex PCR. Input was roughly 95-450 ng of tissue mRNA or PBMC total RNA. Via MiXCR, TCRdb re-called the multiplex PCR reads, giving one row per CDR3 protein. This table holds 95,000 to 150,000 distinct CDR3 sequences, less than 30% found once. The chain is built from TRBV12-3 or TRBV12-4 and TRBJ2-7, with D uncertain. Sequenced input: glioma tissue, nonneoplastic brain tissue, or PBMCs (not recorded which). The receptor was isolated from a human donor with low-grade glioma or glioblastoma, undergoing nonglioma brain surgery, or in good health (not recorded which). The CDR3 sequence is CASSRQSSSYEQYF. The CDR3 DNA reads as TGTGCCAGCAGTAGACAAAGTAGCTCCTACGAGCAGTACTTC.